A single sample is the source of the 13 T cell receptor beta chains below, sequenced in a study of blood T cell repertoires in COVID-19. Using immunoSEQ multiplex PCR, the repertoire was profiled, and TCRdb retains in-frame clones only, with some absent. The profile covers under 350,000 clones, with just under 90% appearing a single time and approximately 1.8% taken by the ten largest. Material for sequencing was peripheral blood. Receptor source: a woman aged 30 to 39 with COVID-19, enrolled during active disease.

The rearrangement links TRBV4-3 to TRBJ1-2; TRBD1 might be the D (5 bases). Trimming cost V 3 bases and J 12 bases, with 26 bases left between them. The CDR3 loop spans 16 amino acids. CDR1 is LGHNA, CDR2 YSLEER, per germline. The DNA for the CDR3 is TGCGCCAGCAGCCAGATTCGCAGTCTCAGGGAGGAGGGGAACACCTTC. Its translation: CASSQIRSLREEGNTF.

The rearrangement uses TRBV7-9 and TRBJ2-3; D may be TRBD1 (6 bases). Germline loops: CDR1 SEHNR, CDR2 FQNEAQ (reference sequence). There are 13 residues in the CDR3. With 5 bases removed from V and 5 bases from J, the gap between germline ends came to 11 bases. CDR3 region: CASSMDSRDTQYF. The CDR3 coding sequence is TGTGCCAGCAGCATGGACAGTAGAGATACGCAGTATTTT.

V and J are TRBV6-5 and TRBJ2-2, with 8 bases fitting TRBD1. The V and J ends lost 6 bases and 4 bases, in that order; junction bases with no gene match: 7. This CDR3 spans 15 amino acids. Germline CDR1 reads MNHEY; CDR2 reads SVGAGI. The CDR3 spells CASSRGQGTTGELFF. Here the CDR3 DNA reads TGTGCCAGCAGCCGTGGACAGGGCACCACCGGGGAGCTGTTTTTT.

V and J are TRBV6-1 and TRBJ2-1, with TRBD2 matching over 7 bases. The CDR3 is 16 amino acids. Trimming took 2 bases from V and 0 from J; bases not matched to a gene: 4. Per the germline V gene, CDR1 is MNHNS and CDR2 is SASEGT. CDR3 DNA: TGTGCCAGCAGTGAACTAGCGGTGTCCTCCTACAATGAGCAGTTCTTC. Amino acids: CASSELAVSSYNEQFF.

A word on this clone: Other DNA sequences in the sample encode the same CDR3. CDR3 sequence (DNA): TGTGCCAGCAGTTACAGACAGGGGGGTTCACCCCTCCACTTT. Protein: CASSYRQGGSPLHF. The chain joins TRBV6-5 to TRBJ1-6; 9 bases are shared with TRBD1. Per the germline V gene, CDR1 is MNHEY and CDR2 is SVGAGI. The CDR3 covers 14 residues. V shed 2 bases and J 9 bases; nucleotides not matched to a gene: 2.

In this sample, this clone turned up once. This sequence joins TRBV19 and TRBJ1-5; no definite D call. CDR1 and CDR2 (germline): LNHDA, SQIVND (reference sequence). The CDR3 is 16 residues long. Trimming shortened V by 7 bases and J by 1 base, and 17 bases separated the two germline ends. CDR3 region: CASTQVGATSNQPQHF. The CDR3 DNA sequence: TGTGCCAGTACCCAAGTAGGTGCGACAAGCAATCAGCCCCAGCATTTT.

The CDR3 nucleotides are TGTGCCAGCAGCCTCCCAGGGGGCCTTTATGGCTACACCTTC. Protein: CASSLPGGLYGYTF. The chain employs TRBV5-8 and TRBJ1-2; TRBD1 matches at 8 bases. The germline V gene has CDR1 SGHTS and CDR2 YDEGEE. The CDR3 has 14 residues. Trimming took 4 bases from V and 5 from J; bases not matched to a gene: 7.

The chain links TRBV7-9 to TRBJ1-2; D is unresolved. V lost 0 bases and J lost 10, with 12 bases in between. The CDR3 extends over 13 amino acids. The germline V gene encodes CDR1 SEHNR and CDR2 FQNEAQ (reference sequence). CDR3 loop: CASSLARMQAYTF. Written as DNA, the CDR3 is TGTGCCAGCAGCTTAGCGCGAATGCAGGCCTACACCTTC.

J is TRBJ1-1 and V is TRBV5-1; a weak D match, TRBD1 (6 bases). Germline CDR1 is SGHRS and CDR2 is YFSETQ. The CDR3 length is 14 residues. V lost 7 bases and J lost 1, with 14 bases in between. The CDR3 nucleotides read TGCGCCAGCGGGGCCGGGGACAAGAACACTGAAGCTTTCTTT. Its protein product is CASGAGDKNTEAFF.

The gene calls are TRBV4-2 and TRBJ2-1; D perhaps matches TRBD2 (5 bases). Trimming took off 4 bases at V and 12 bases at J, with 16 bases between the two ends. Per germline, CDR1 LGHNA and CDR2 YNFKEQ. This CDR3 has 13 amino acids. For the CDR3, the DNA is TGTGCCAGCAGCCTCGAATCCGGGGAAGGGCAGTTCTTC. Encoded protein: CASSLESGEGQFF.

The CDR3 nucleotides are TGTGCCAGCAGTGACCAGACAGGGGTCGGCTACACCTTC. Translation gives CASSDQTGVGYTF. This chain connects TRBV6-4 to TRBJ1-2; TRBD1 matches at 8 bases. CDR1 is MRHNA and CDR2 is SNTAGT in the germline V gene. V was pared by 2 bases and J by 8 bases, with 4 bases of the junction left unmatched. The CDR3 extends over 13 amino acids.

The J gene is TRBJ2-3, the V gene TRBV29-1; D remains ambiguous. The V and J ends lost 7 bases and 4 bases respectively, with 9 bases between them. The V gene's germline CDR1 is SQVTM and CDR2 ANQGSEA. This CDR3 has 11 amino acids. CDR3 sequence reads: CSAAASDTQYF. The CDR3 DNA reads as TGCAGCGCCGCGGCCTCAGATACGCAGTATTTT.

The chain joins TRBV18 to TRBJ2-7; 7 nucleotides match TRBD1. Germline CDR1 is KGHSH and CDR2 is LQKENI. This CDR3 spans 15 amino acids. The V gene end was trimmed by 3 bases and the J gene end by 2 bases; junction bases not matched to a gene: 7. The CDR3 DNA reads TGTGCCAGCTCACCCGGGACAGACGAAACCTACGAGCAGTACTTC. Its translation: CASSPGTDETYEQYF.